The 13 T cell receptor beta chains below were found in one sample sequenced in a study of T cells after yellow fever vaccination. TCRdb ran MiXCR on the 5' RACE reads and lists one entry per CDR3 protein. Here the sample spans 140,000 to 150,000 distinct CDR3 sequences, 5% to 7.5% being singletons. The starting material was CD4+ T cells sorted from PBMCs, obtained 10 days after the yellow fever booster vaccination. The source of these receptors is a man aged 25 to 45 who received the YFV17D yellow fever vaccine.

This clonotype was counted at least ten times. V gene TRBV18 combines with J gene TRBJ2-1; 8 bases are shared with TRBD1. CDR1 is KGHSH and CDR2 is LQKENI in the germline V gene. The CDR3 is 15 amino acids. J was trimmed by 7 bases and V by 3 bases; bases with no gene match: 8. The CDR3 nucleotides are TGTGCCAGCTCACCGGGGACAGGAGCTAGGAATGAGCAGTTCTTC. It specifies CASSPGTGARNEQFF. The full variable domain, completed using reference TRBV18 and TRBJ2-1, is NAGVMQNPRHLVRRRGQEARLRCSPMKGHSHVYWYRQLPEEGLKFMVYLQKENIIDESGMPKERFSAEFPKEGPSILRIQQVVRGDSAAYFCASSPGTGARNEQFFGPGTRLTVL.

This chain joins TRBV11-1 and TRBJ1-3, with D unresolved. The CDR3 has 16 amino acids. Germline V gene lookup returns CDR1 SGHAT and CDR2 FQDESV (reference sequence). The V gene lost 2 bases and the J gene lost 0 bases, with 11 bases spanning the gap. The CDR3 spells CASSLKGGLSGNTIYF. DNA for the CDR3: TGTGCCAGCAGCTTAAAAGGCGGCCTCTCTGGAAACACCATATATTTT. Supplemented by reference TRBV11-1 and TRBJ1-3, the full variable domain reads EAEVAQSPRYKITEKSQAVAFWCDPISGHATLYWYRQILGQGPELLVQFQDESVVDDSQLPKDRFSAERLKGVDSTLKIQPAELGDSAMYLCASSLKGGLSGNTIYFGEGSWLTVV.

In its sample, this clonotype was seen a few times. J is TRBJ1-2 and V is TRBV27; D not resolved. Germline CDR1 and CDR2: MNHEY and SMNVEV (reference sequence). V lost 8 bases and J lost 4, with 14 bases in between. The length of the CDR3 is 13 residues. CDR3 nucleotides: TGTGCCAGCTCCCCTGTAGGTGCCTATGGCTACACCTTC. Amino acids: CASSPVGAYGYTF.

This clonotype was detected ten times or more. V gene TRBV29-1 combines with J gene TRBJ2-5, with 7 bases aligning to TRBD2. The ends lost 7 bases at V and 3 bases at J; junction bases unmatched: 5. In germline, CDR1 is SQVTM, CDR2 ANQGSEA. The length of the CDR3 is 12 residues. The CDR3 loop is CSAKAGEETQYF. The CDR3 region has the DNA TGCAGCGCAAAGGCGGGAGAAGAGACCCAGTACTTC.

At least ten counts were recorded for this clonotype. V and J are TRBV9 and TRBJ2-1, with D tentatively TRBD2 (5 bases). CDR3 length equals 13 residues. Germline V lookup: CDR1 SGDLS, CDR2 YYNGEE. V was cut by 8 bases and J by 12 bases, with 21 bases left in between. CDR3 sequence: CARRDLKVEWQFF. For the CDR3, the DNA is TGTGCCAGGAGGGATTTGAAAGTTGAATGGCAGTTCTTC.

This clonotype was counted ten times or more. The chain combines TRBV12-3 or TRBV12-4 with TRBJ2-7, with 9 nucleotides matching TRBD1. This CDR3 spans 15 amino acids. J gave up 8 bases and V 6 bases, and 14 bases lay outside the gene matches. Here the CDR3 DNA reads TGTGCCAGCAGCCCCCCGGGACAGGGCTCGGTACAGCAGTACTTC. Translation: CASSPPGQGSVQQYF.

This clonotype has more than one count but fewer than ten. V is TRBV19 and J is TRBJ2-2; no reliable D call. Germline V gives CDR1 LNHDA, CDR2 SQIVND (reference sequence). The CDR3 extends over 14 amino acids. The V gene lost 6 bases and the J gene lost 5 bases, with 13 bases spanning the gap. The CDR3 loop is CASRPDGSTGELFF. CDR3 DNA sequence: TGTGCCAGTAGACCGGACGGATCGACCGGGGAGCTGTTTTTT.

This clonotype was picked up many times. This chain joins TRBV7-3 and TRBJ2-5, with D tentatively TRBD2 (6 bases). The V and J ends lost 5 bases and 4 bases respectively, with 17 bases between them. CDR1 is SGHTA, CDR2 FQGTGA, per germline. This CDR3 is 15 amino acids long. As DNA, the CDR3 is TGTGCCAGCAGCGACACCGGGGCCGGGGGAGAGACCCAGTACTTC. Amino acid sequence: CASSDTGAGGETQYF.

This clonotype was seen ten or more times. The V gene is TRBV28, the J gene TRBJ2-5; D unresolved. Trimming took 5 bases from V and 7 from J, leaving 11 bases between them. The CDR3 is made up of 12 amino acids. In germline, CDR1 is MDHEN, CDR2 SYDVKM. CDR3 residues: CASSLPGVTQYF. CDR3 nucleotide sequence: TGTGCCAGCAGTCTACCAGGAGTGACCCAGTACTTC.

This clonotype was seen many times. This chain uses TRBV10-3 with TRBJ2-5, with 7 positions matching TRBD1. This CDR3 comprises 15 residues. Germline trimming cut 5 bases from V and 2 bases from J; bases unmatched to any gene: 8. Germline values: CDR1 ENHRY, CDR2 SYGVKD. The DNA of the CDR3 is TGTGCCATCAGTCACAGGGGAAGTGGGCAAGAGACCCAGTACTTC. Translating gives CAISHRGSGQETQYF.

This clonotype has ten or more counts. V gene TRBV28 combines with J gene TRBJ2-5, with 12 bases that match TRBD2. Germline V CDR1 and CDR2: MDHEN, SYDVKM. The CDR3 spans 15 residues. The ends lost 3 bases at V and 3 bases at J; junction bases unmatched: 2. The DNA of the CDR3 is TGTGCCAGCAGTTTCACTAGCGGGAGGAAAGAGACCCAGTACTTC. It encodes CASSFTSGRKETQYF.

This clonotype was detected ten times or more. The chain uses TRBV10-3 and TRBJ1-2; D uncertain. Trimming shortened V by 3 bases and J by 7 bases, and 12 bases separated the two germline ends. CDR3 size: 13 residues. Looked up from germline, CDR1 is ENHRY and CDR2 is SYGVKD. This chain's CDR3 is CAISERAVFGYTF. DNA of the CDR3: TGTGCCATCAGTGAAAGGGCCGTGTTTGGCTACACCTTC.

This clonotype has a count of ten or more. The rearrangement joins TRBV10-3 to TRBJ1-1; D unresolved. Germline CDR1 and CDR2: ENHRY and SYGVKD. V dropped 3 bases and J dropped 1 base, with 3 bases sitting between them. This CDR3 is built from 12 residues. CDR3 nucleotide sequence: TGTGCCATCAGTGACCCGAACACTGAAGCTTTCTTT. Amino acid sequence: CAISDPNTEAFF.